This T cell receptor (beta chain) originates from a study of cytomegalovirus exposure and HLA in healthy donors. Overall study results and limits: TCR beta chains numbering 150 to 200 were designated cytomegalovirus-associated.

It was with 60 Vbeta and 13 Jbeta primers that the PCR ran. The data were produced by immunoSEQ multiplex PCR, yet TCRdb's version contains in-frame clones alone and is incomplete. The table includes 75,000 to 95,000 clones, about four fifths detected once. As concerns this clone: Its antigen is not identified.

The sequenced sample was PBMCs. This receptor was obtained from a man younger than 30 in good health and CMV-seronegative.

The CDR3 here is CASTGSDYGYTF. The CDR3 nucleotides are TGTGCCAGTACAGGGTCCGACTATGGCTACACCTTC. The rearrangement links TRBV19 to TRBJ1-2; the D gene is possibly TRBD1 (5 bases). Germline V CDR1 and CDR2: LNHDA, SQIVND (reference sequence). CDR3 size: 12 residues. Trimming took 7 bases from V and 3 from J, leaving 9 bases between them.